The next 32 T cell receptor beta chains were all read from a single sample in a study of T cell responses to AZD1222 COVID-19 vaccine. Profiling relied on immunoSEQ multiplex PCR, and the TCRdb table lists in-frame clones only, not all of them. The sample holds 50,000 to 85,000 clones, less than 85% seen once. The specimen comprised peripheral blood, sampled on day 0 of MenACWY control vaccination. These receptors were collected from an adult in good health.

V is TRBV12-3 or TRBV12-4 and J is TRBJ1-1; no reliable D call. CDR3 length: 11 residues. V lost 6 bases and J 5 bases, leaving 7 bases between the germline ends. This chain's CDR3 is CASSIGTEAFF. In DNA form, the CDR3 reads TGTGCCAGCAGCATTGGAACTGAAGCTTTCTTT.

This clone was counted between two and nine times. V usage is TRBV7-9 and J usage is TRBJ2-2; tentative D call: TRBD2 (6 bases). Trimming removed 1 base at V and 1 base at J, with 10 bases between. The CDR3 is made up of 16 amino acids. The germline V gene has CDR1 SEHNR and CDR2 FQNEAQ (reference sequence). CDR3 region: CASSLVGGVNTGELFF. CDR3 sequence (DNA): TGTGCCAGCAGCTTAGTAGGAGGGGTGAACACCGGGGAGCTGTTTTTT. The full variable domain, in which reference TRBV7-9 and TRBJ2-2 provide the parts outside the CDR3, is DTGVSQNPRHKITKRGQNVTFRCDPISEHNRLYWYRQTLGQGPEFLTYFQNEAQLEKSRLLSDRFSAERPKGSFSTLEIQRTEQGDSAMYLCASSLVGGVNTGELFFGEGSRLTVL.

The CDR3 reads CASSQSTGELFF. DNA for the CDR3: TGTGCCAGCAGTCAGAGCACCGGGGAGCTGTTTTTT. The chain joins TRBV6-5 to TRBJ2-2; no definite D call. Trimming left V 5 bases short and J 4 bases short, with 5 bases between. CDR3 size: 12 residues. Germline CDR1 and CDR2: MNHEY and SVGAGI.

This chain joins TRBV5-1 and TRBJ1-1; D might be TRBD1 (5 bases). This CDR3 contains 14 residues. V dropped 4 bases and J dropped 5 bases, with 15 bases sitting between them. Germline-derived CDR1 and CDR2 are SGHRS and YFSETQ. CDR3 DNA: TGCGCCAGCAGCCTGTCCGTCGAGGGGACTGAAGCTTTCTTT. Protein sequence: CASSLSVEGTEAFF. Combining the CDR3 with reference TRBV5-1 and TRBJ1-1 gives the whole variable domain KAGVTQTPRYLIKTRGQQVTLSCSPISGHRSVSWYQQTPGQGLQFLFEYFSETQRNKGNFPGRFSGRQFSNSRSEMNVSTLELGDSALYLCASSLSVEGTEAFFGQGTRLTVV.

The DNA for the CDR3 is TGCGCCAGCAGCTTGACAGGGGGCGCCTACGGCTACACCTTC. Translating gives CASSLTGGAYGYTF. The chain couples TRBV5-1 to TRBJ1-2; 9 nucleotides agree with TRBD1. Germline V gives CDR1 SGHRS, CDR2 YFSETQ. The V and J ends lost 1 base and 8 bases, in that order; junction bases with no gene match: 6. The CDR3 consists of 14 residues.

This clone has only a few counts. This chain connects TRBV3-1 (or the pseudogene TRBV3-2) to TRBJ2-7; TRBD2 matches at 9 bases. J was trimmed by 7 bases and V by 0 bases; bases with no gene match: 7. Germline V CDR1 and CDR2: LGHDT, YNNKEL (reference sequence). This CDR3 is built from 15 residues. In DNA form, the CDR3 reads TGTGCCAGCAGCCAAGAGACTAGCGGACCCACGGAGCAGTACTTC. The encoded protein is CASSQETSGPTEQYF.

The chain joins TRBV5-1 to TRBJ1-1; D might be TRBD1 (5 bases). The CDR3 spans 15 residues. Trimming took off 5 bases at V and 0 bases at J, with 14 bases between the two ends. Looked up from germline, CDR1 is SGHRS and CDR2 is YFSETQ. The CDR3: CASSAGTAVNTEAFF. The CDR3, as DNA: TGCGCCAGCAGTGCAGGGACGGCAGTGAACACTGAAGCTTTCTTT.

The V gene is TRBV27, the J gene TRBJ2-7; D unresolved. The V end lost 5 bases, the J end lost 10 bases, and 21 bases lay between the germline ends. The CDR3 contains 14 residues. The germline gives CDR1 MNHEY, CDR2 SMNVEV (reference sequence). The CDR3, as DNA: TGTGCCAGCAGTCCCGTGGGTCCTCCTACGGTACAGTACTTC. Translating gives CASSPVGPPTVQYF.

J is TRBJ2-1 and V is TRBV7-3; no firm D call. Germline CDR1 reads SGHTA; CDR2 reads FQGTGA. Trimming stripped 5 bases from V and 0 bases from J, with 17 bases between. This CDR3 has 17 residues. Here the CDR3 reads CASSRDAGPSSYNEQFF. The CDR3 nucleotides read TGTGCCAGCAGCCGCGATGCCGGGCCGAGCTCCTACAATGAGCAGTTCTTC.

This chain connects TRBV19 to TRBJ1-2, with 9 bases matching TRBD1. Looked up from germline, CDR1 is LNHDA and CDR2 is SQIVND (reference sequence). The CDR3 contains 14 residues. Unmatched junction bases numbered 11, after V lost 7 bases and J lost 8 bases. This chain's CDR3 is CASNLGQGLGGYTF. The CDR3 DNA follows: TGTGCCAGTAATTTGGGACAGGGACTAGGGGGCTACACCTTC.

This clone has just a few counts. The V and J genes are TRBV6-2 or TRBV6-3 and TRBJ2-3; D remains ambiguous. The V end was cut by 3 bases, the J end by 2 bases, with 9 bases between. The CDR3 covers 14 residues. Germline V gene data show CDR1 as MNHEY and CDR2 as SVGEGT. The CDR3 loop is CASSYRWDTDTQYF. CDR3 DNA: TGTGCCAGCAGTTATCGATGGGACACAGATACGCAGTATTTT.

The V call is TRBV5-1, the J call TRBJ2-2; 11 bases are shared with TRBD1. The germline CDR1 and CDR2 sequences are SGHRS and YFSETQ. The CDR3 contains 15 residues. V shed 3 bases, J shed 4 bases, and the junction held 2 bases outside the gene matches. CDR3 in DNA: TGCGCCAGCAGCTCAGGGACAGGGGGCACCGGGGAGCTGTTTTTT. Protein product: CASSSGTGGTGELFF.

This chain connects TRBV6-2 or TRBV6-3 to TRBJ2-7, with a weak D call TRBD2 (6 bases). Germline V lookup: CDR1 MNHEY, CDR2 SVGEGT. V was shortened by 1 base and J by 0 bases, with 10 bases between the two germline ends. The CDR3 sequence is 15 residues long. CDR3 DNA sequence: TGTGCCAGCAGTTACTTCGGAGGGAGCTCCTACGAGCAGTACTTC. It codes for CASSYFGGSSYEQYF.

The V gene is TRBV30, the J gene TRBJ2-7, with 9 positions matching TRBD1. V trimming: 3 bases; J trimming: 4 bases; junction bases outside the gene matches: 10. This CDR3 region has 15 residues. The germline CDR1 and CDR2 sequences are GTSNPN and SVGIG (reference sequence). CDR3 sequence: CAWRRAGTGKYEQYF. The CDR3 DNA follows: TGTGCCTGGAGGAGAGCCGGGACAGGGAAATACGAGCAGTACTTC.

This clone has just one count. The chain joins TRBV18 to TRBJ2-2; D is possibly TRBD1 (5 bases). Germline V gene lookup returns CDR1 KGHSH and CDR2 LQKENI. The CDR3 loop spans 16 amino acids. The V and J ends lost 3 bases and 2 bases respectively, with 13 bases between them. CDR3 sequence reads: CASSPVRQLNTGELFF. The CDR3 DNA sequence: TGTGCCAGCTCACCCGTGAGACAGCTCAACACCGGGGAGCTGTTTTTT.

The gene calls are TRBV6-5 and TRBJ2-7; no clear D. V was trimmed by 6 bases and J by 0 bases, leaving 15 bases between them. Germline-derived CDR1 and CDR2 are MNHEY and SVGAGI. The CDR3 length is 15 residues. DNA of the CDR3: TGTGCCAGCAGCTCCTCAGACTGGAGCTCCTACGAGCAGTACTTC. It is translated as CASSSSDWSSYEQYF.

This clone was detected only once. V is TRBV5-1 and J is TRBJ2-5, with a tentative D call TRBD1 (6 bases). Trimming removed 2 bases at V and 3 bases at J, with 8 bases between. This CDR3 has 13 residues. Germline CDR1 and CDR2: SGHRS and YFSETQ. This CDR3 is CASSFSGEETQYF. As DNA, the CDR3 is TGCGCCAGCAGCTTTTCAGGGGAAGAGACCCAGTACTTC.

The V call is TRBV10-2, the J call TRBJ2-7, with D unclear. V dropped 6 bases and J dropped 3 bases, with 12 bases sitting between them. The germline V gene encodes CDR1 WSHSY and CDR2 SAAADI. This CDR3 has 13 residues. CDR3 sequence (DNA): TGCGCCAGCAGGCGTGGGTCTCTCTACGAGCAGTACTTC. It encodes CASRRGSLYEQYF.

The chain carries TRBV5-4 and TRBJ1-1, with D perhaps TRBD1 (6 bases). V shed 1 base and J shed 5 bases, with 12 bases lying between them. The CDR3 has 14 residues. Germline V gives CDR1 SGHNT, CDR2 YYREEE (reference sequence). The CDR3 loop reads CASSLMGRGTEAFF. CDR3 bases: TGTGCCAGCAGCTTGATGGGCAGGGGAACTGAAGCTTTCTTT.

J is TRBJ2-1 and V is TRBV12-5; perhaps TRBD2 as D (5 bases). V was clipped by 5 bases and J by 8 bases, with 19 bases between them. The germline gives CDR1 LGHNT, CDR2 FRNRAP. This CDR3 has 15 residues. CDR3 protein: CASGPPLGLGDEQFF. CDR3 DNA sequence: TGTGCTAGTGGTCCCCCGTTAGGGCTCGGGGATGAGCAGTTCTTC. The variable domain in full, completed from reference TRBV12-5 and TRBJ2-1, reads DARVTQTPRHKVTEMGQEVTMRCQPILGHNTVFWYRQTMMQGLELLAYFRNRAPLDDSGMPKDRFSAEMPDATLATLKIQPSEPRDSAVYFCASGPPLGLGDEQFFGPGTRLTVL.

The J gene is TRBJ1-2, the V gene TRBV28; D is ambiguous. V shed 5 bases and J shed 3 bases, with 10 bases lying between them. Germline values: CDR1 MDHEN, CDR2 SYDVKM. The length of the CDR3 is 13 residues. The DNA for the CDR3 is TGTGCCAGCAGTGACCCTGTGGACTATGGCTACACCTTC. Amino acids: CASSDPVDYGYTF.

The J gene is TRBJ2-7, the V gene TRBV27; TRBD1 matches at 8 bases. With 6 bases clipped from V and 1 base from J, the junction kept 8 bases outside the gene matches. Per germline, CDR1 MNHEY and CDR2 SMNVEV (reference sequence). The CDR3 contains 15 residues. The CDR3 region has the DNA TGTGCCAGCAGCGCGACCGGGACAGGTTCCTACGAGCAGTACTTC. Amino acid sequence: CASSATGTGSYEQYF.

The sample holds a few counts of this clone. CDR3 in amino acids: CAWTSGGRGTDTQYF. DNA for the CDR3: TGTGCCTGGACTAGCGGGGGGCGTGGCACAGATACGCAGTATTTT. The chain combines TRBV30 with TRBJ2-3; TRBD2 aligns across 11 bases. J was trimmed by 1 base and V by 4 bases; bases with no gene match: 4. The CDR3 consists of 15 residues. Germline V gene lookup returns CDR1 GTSNPN and CDR2 SVGIG (reference sequence).

This chain joins TRBV30 and TRBJ1-2, with 9 nucleotides matching TRBD1. CDR3 length: 12 residues. With V trimmed by 4 bases and J by 7 bases, 4 bases remained unmatched. Looked up from germline, CDR1 is GTSNPN and CDR2 is SVGIG (reference sequence). CDR3 region: CAWKGQGLGYTF. The CDR3 coding sequence is TGTGCCTGGAAGGGACAGGGTCTTGGCTACACCTTC.

The CDR3 spells CASSEFGAGNQPQHF. DNA of the CDR3: TGTGCCAGCAGTGAATTCGGAGCCGGAAATCAGCCCCAGCATTTT. The chain uses TRBV6-1 and TRBJ1-5, with D uncertain. The germline gives CDR1 MNHNS, CDR2 SASEGT. This CDR3 comprises 15 residues. The germline V and J ends were trimmed by 2 bases and 4 bases, with 12 bases remaining between them.

The gene calls are TRBV9 and TRBJ1-5; the D is unclear. The germline V gene encodes CDR1 SGDLS and CDR2 YYNGEE. V was shortened by 0 bases and J by 8 bases, with 12 bases between the two germline ends. The CDR3 sequence is 14 residues long. The CDR3, as DNA: TGTGCCAGCAGCGTAGATTCGGAAACTAAGCCCCAGCATTTT. Amino acid sequence: CASSVDSETKPQHF.

The chain recombines TRBV27 with TRBJ2-3; D uncertain. V shed 3 bases and J shed 1 base, with 14 bases lying between them. Germline CDR1 MNHEY, CDR2 SMNVEV (reference sequence). This CDR3 spans 16 amino acids. The CDR3 DNA reads as TGTGCCAGCAGTTTTGTTGGGTTTTCGGGCACAGATACGCAGTATTTT. Amino acids: CASSFVGFSGTDTQYF.

This clone was detected only once. The chain couples TRBV19 to TRBJ2-5, with no clear D. The CDR3 is 14 residues long. Germline values: CDR1 LNHDA, CDR2 SQIVND (reference sequence). V shed 3 bases and J shed 1 base, with 9 bases lying between them. The CDR3 DNA reads TGTGCCAGTAGTATCGGTTGGGCCCAAGAGACCCAGTACTTC. It specifies CASSIGWAQETQYF. The full variable domain, with the rest looked up from reference TRBV19 and TRBJ2-5, is DGGITQSPKYLFRKEGQNVTLSCEQNLNHDAMYWYRQDPGQGLRLIYYSQIVNDFQKGDIAEGYSVSREKKESFPLTVTSAQKNPTAFYLCASSIGWAQETQYFGPGTRLLVL.

This clone was recorded only once. The chain joins TRBV25-1 to TRBJ1-5; D is perhaps TRBD1 (5 bases). V was cut by 3 bases and J by 1 base, with 7 bases left in between. The CDR3 consists of 14 residues. Germline assignment: CDR1 MGHDK and CDR2 SYGVNS. The CDR3 is CASSDRQSNQPQHF. CDR3 DNA: TGTGCCAGCAGTGACCGACAGAGCAATCAGCCCCAGCATTTT.

This chain links TRBV7-9 with TRBJ2-5, with 7 bases matching TRBD2. V lost 1 base and J lost 4; bases outside the gene matches: 3. CDR1 and CDR2 (germline): SEHNR, FQNEAQ (reference sequence). The CDR3 is made up of 14 amino acids. This CDR3 is CASSLDLAVETQYF. The CDR3 nucleotides read TGTGCCAGCAGCTTAGATCTAGCGGTAGAGACCCAGTACTTC.

The chain carries TRBV4-1 and TRBJ1-2; D uncertain. The CDR3 runs 16 residues. Germline CDR1 reads MGHRA; CDR2 reads YSYEKL. V lost 0 bases to trimming and J lost 1 base, with 12 bases between them. The CDR3 nucleotides read TGCGCCAGCAGCCAAGAGCTACAGAACCGTAACTATGGCTACACCTTC. Translation: CASSQELQNRNYGYTF.

The rearrangement links TRBV4-2 to TRBJ1-5; D remains ambiguous. The CDR3 is made up of 13 amino acids. V was trimmed by 2 bases and J by 6 bases, leaving 8 bases between them. CDR1 is LGHNA and CDR2 is YNFKEQ in the germline V gene. CDR3: CASSQLSGQPQHF. In DNA form, the CDR3 reads TGTGCCAGCAGCCAACTAAGTGGTCAGCCCCAGCATTTT.